The next 4 T cell receptor beta chains were all read from a single sample in a study of blood T cell repertoires in COVID-19. Sequencing was performed with immunoSEQ multiplex PCR; in TCRdb, only in-frame clones are kept and a portion is missing. The table shows more than 350,000 clones, with about 90% occurring only once. Sequenced: peripheral blood. These receptors came from a woman between 25 and 40 years old with COVID-19, enrolled during active disease.

The chain employs TRBV2 and TRBJ1-5; 10 bases align to TRBD1. V dropped 7 bases and J dropped 6; count of bases not matched to a gene: 9. The CDR3 spans 15 residues. The germline CDR1 and CDR2 sequences are SNHLY and FYNNEI. CDR3 residues: CASTPGQGTSQPQHF. The CDR3 nucleotides are TGTGCCAGCACCCCGGGACAGGGGACAAGTCAGCCCCAGCATTTT.

The chain links TRBV5-6 to TRBJ1-1; D is possibly TRBD1 (5 bases). The CDR3 sequence is 14 residues long. The germline CDR1 and CDR2 sequences are SGHDT and YYEEEE. The ends were cut back, 3 bases at V and 1 base at J, with 10 bases in the middle. Here the CDR3 DNA reads TGTGCCAGCAGCTCTCTCGGGGGGAACACTGAAGCTTTCTTT. As protein: CASSSLGGNTEAFF.

A single count supports this clone. The gene calls are TRBV6-6 and TRBJ2-7, with D possibly matching TRBD2 (6 bases). Per germline, CDR1 MNHNY and CDR2 SVGAGI (reference sequence). Trimming removed 3 bases from V and 6 bases from J, with 9 bases in between. The CDR3 spans 12 residues. In DNA form, the CDR3 reads TGTGCCAGCAGTTATAGGGGAGGCGAGCAGTACTTC. Translation gives CASSYRGGEQYF.

The chain couples TRBV7-9 to TRBJ2-3; 9 bases agree with TRBD2. The germline CDR1 and CDR2 sequences are SEHNR and FQNEAQ (reference sequence). CDR3 length: 16 amino acids. V lost 4 bases to trimming and J lost 10 bases; unmatched junction nucleotides: 15. CDR3 in amino acids: CASSSALPAGGRSQYF. The CDR3 region has the DNA TGTGCCAGCAGCTCTGCCCTGCCGGCGGGAGGGAGGTCGCAGTATTTT.